A single sample gave rise to the 18 T cell receptor beta chains below, sequenced in a study of identical twins. TCRdb independently ran MiXCR on the 5' RACE reads; one entry per CDR3 protein. The sample lists around 960,000 distinct CDR3 sequences, 9% to 15% occurring once. These data also featured in a second study, about yellow fever vaccine responses in identical twins.

The sequenced material came from PBMCs. These receptors were taken from a woman between 18 and 30 years old in good health.

In this sample, this clonotype turned up a few times. The rearrangement links TRBV10-3 to TRBJ2-3; 8 bases fit TRBD1. The CDR3 sequence is 14 residues long. Germline CDR1 and CDR2: ENHRY and SYGVKD. J gave up 1 base and V 10 bases, and 7 bases lay outside the gene matches. CDR3 DNA sequence: TGTGCCACAACTTGGGGACAGGGCACAGATACGCAGTATTTT. Protein sequence: CATTWGQGTDTQYF.

The chain has TRBV6-5 and TRBJ2-1, with D possibly TRBD2 on 6 matching bases. Germline lookup yields CDR1 MNHEY and CDR2 SVGAGI. The CDR3 is 14 amino acids. The V gene lost 2 bases and the J gene lost 7 bases, with 12 bases spanning the gap. The CDR3 nucleotides read TGTGCCAGCAGTTACATGGGACTTTTGAATGAGCAGTTCTTC. It is translated as CASSYMGLLNEQFF.

This clonotype was seen only a few times. This rearrangement joins TRBV5-1 to TRBJ1-1; D is possibly TRBD1 (6 bases). CDR3 length equals 15 residues. CDR1 SGHRS and CDR2 YFSETQ come from the germline V gene. V lost 4 bases, J lost 3 bases, and 16 bases lay in between. CDR3 nucleotide sequence: TGCGCCAGCAGCCCACTTGGACAGACGTACACTGAAGCTTTCTTT. Translating it yields CASSPLGQTYTEAFF.

This clonotype was observed a few times. This chain uses TRBV7-9 with TRBJ2-2; D might be TRBD2 (6 bases). V lost 5 bases and J 6 bases, leaving 13 bases between the germline ends. CDR3 length equals 14 residues. Germline CDR1 reads SEHNR; CDR2 reads FQNEAQ (reference sequence). The DNA of the CDR3 is TGTGCCAGCAGCGGACCTGGGACTTCCGGGGAGCTGTTTTTT. This gives the protein CASSGPGTSGELFF.

This chain uses TRBV6-1 with TRBJ1-6; 7 positions agree with TRBD1. The CDR3 consists of 15 residues. Trimming at V came to 7 bases and at J to 8 bases, leaving 11 bases not matched to a gene. Germline V CDR1 and CDR2: MNHNS, SASEGT. The CDR3 coding sequence is TGTGCCAGCAAGCGAACAGGGGAAGGGGATTCACCCCTCCACTTT. Protein: CASKRTGEGDSPLHF.

This chain uses TRBV20-1 with TRBJ2-7; the D gene could be TRBD1 or TRBD2 (5 bases each). V lost 3 bases and J 7 bases, leaving 22 bases between the germline ends. The V gene's germline CDR1 is DFQATT and CDR2 SNEGSKA (reference sequence). The CDR3 has 15 residues. The CDR3 loop reads CSARTPRTGPGEQYV. In nucleotides, the CDR3 is TGCAGTGCTAGGACACCCCGGACTGGCCCAGGGGAGCAGTACGTC.

The rearrangement links TRBV9 to TRBJ2-5, with D unresolved. Trimming removed 3 bases at V and 6 bases at J, with 3 bases between. Germline values: CDR1 SGDLS, CDR2 YYNGEE. The CDR3 has 10 residues. CDR3 sequence: CASSGKTQYF. The CDR3 DNA sequence: TGTGCCAGCAGCGGAAAGACCCAGTACTTC.

This chain links TRBV7-6 with TRBJ1-5; D unclear. Deletions cut 3 bases from V and 4 bases from J, with 7 bases between. Germline V lookup: CDR1 SGHVS, CDR2 FNYEAQ. The CDR3 is 13 amino acids. Written as DNA, the CDR3 is TGTGCCAGCAGCTTGGGTTGGAATCAGCCCCAGCATTTT. Amino acids: CASSLGWNQPQHF.

In its sample, this clonotype was seen many times. The rearrangement joins TRBV4-1 to TRBJ2-7, with 9 bases fitting TRBD2. There are 16 residues in the CDR3. V lost 2 bases to trimming and J lost 3 bases; unmatched junction nucleotides: 8. Germline V gives CDR1 MGHRA, CDR2 YSYEKL. The CDR3 nucleotides read TGCGCCAGCAGCCAAACCGGGGCTAGCGGGAACTACGAGCAGTACGTC. Protein: CASSQTGASGNYEQYV.

This clonotype was seen a few times. This rearrangement joins TRBV15 to TRBJ2-1; D is perhaps TRBD2 (6 bases). The germline CDR1 and CDR2 sequences are LNHNV and YYDKDF (reference sequence). Deletions cut 3 bases from V and 5 bases from J, with 20 bases between. The CDR3 consists of 17 residues. CDR3 sequence: CATSRDSGLQYDNEQFF. The DNA of the CDR3 is TGTGCCACCAGCAGGGACTCGGGACTCCAGTATGACAATGAGCAGTTCTTC. The variable domain in full, with the rest retrieved from reference TRBV15 and TRBJ2-1, is DAMVIQNPRYQVTQFGKPVTLSCSQTLNHNVMYWYQQKSSQAPKLLFHYYDKDFNNEADTPDNFQSRRPNTSFCFLDIRSPGLGDTAMYLCATSRDSGLQYDNEQFFGPGTRLTVL.

The J gene is TRBJ2-5, the V gene TRBV11-2; 12 bases align to TRBD2. The CDR3 runs to 19 residues. The junction had 14 bases not matched to a gene; V was cut back by 2 bases and J by 4 bases. The germline CDR1 and CDR2 sequences are SGHAT and FQNNGV. The chain's CDR3 is CASSLRWLAGGPVRETQYF. The CDR3 nucleotides read TGTGCCAGCAGCTTAAGGTGGCTAGCGGGGGGGCCAGTGAGAGAGACCCAGTACTTC.

The rearrangement links TRBV5-1 to TRBJ2-2, with D unresolved. Looked up from germline, CDR1 is SGHRS and CDR2 is YFSETQ. CDR3 size: 15 residues. Trimming removed 1 base from V and 1 base from J, with 8 bases in between. In DNA, the CDR3 is TGCGCCAGCAGCTTGAATCCAATGAACACCGGGGAGCTGTTTTTT. This encodes CASSLNPMNTGELFF.

This rearrangement joins TRBV10-2 to TRBJ2-7; D is ambiguous. CDR1 is WSHSY and CDR2 is SAAADI in the germline V gene. The CDR3 spans 12 residues. With 5 bases removed from V and 4 bases from J, the gap between germline ends came to 9 bases. DNA of the CDR3: TGCGCCAGCAGTCCACGGAATTACGAGCAGTACGTC. Translated, it gives CASSPRNYEQYV.

V is TRBV5-1 and J is TRBJ2-1; maybe TRBD1 (6 bases). The CDR3 spans 17 residues. V shed 0 bases and J shed 8 bases, with 21 bases lying between them. Germline CDR1 reads SGHRS; CDR2 reads YFSETQ. CDR3 DNA sequence: TGCGCCAGCAGCTTGGAGCCCCTTCTAGGGGGACGGGATGAGCAGTTCTTC. This encodes CASSLEPLLGGRDEQFF.

This clonotype turned up a few times. The CDR3 nucleotides read TGTGCCAGCAGTTACGGGGGGGCCAATCAGCCCCAGCATTTT. Translated, it gives CASSYGGANQPQHF. The chain combines TRBV6-2 or TRBV6-3 with TRBJ1-5, with D tentatively TRBD1 (6 bases). V dropped 2 bases and J dropped 3 bases, with 8 bases sitting between them. The CDR3 loop spans 14 amino acids. Germline-derived CDR1 and CDR2 are MNHEY and SVGEGT.

V gene TRBV20-1 combines with J gene TRBJ2-7; 12 nucleotides match TRBD2. In germline, CDR1 is DFQATT, CDR2 SNEGSKA (reference sequence). The junction had 7 bases not matched to a gene; V was cut back by 5 bases and J by 2 bases. CDR3 length equals 15 residues. In DNA, the CDR3 is TGCAGTGCTCCTCAGACTAGCGGGAGCACCTACGAGCAGTACTTC. It yields the protein CSAPQTSGSTYEQYF.

This clonotype has just a few counts. CDR3 DNA sequence: TGTGCCAGCAGTTCACGGACGGTCCCATTGCCCCAGCATTTT. As protein: CASSSRTVPLPQHF. The V and J genes are TRBV12-3 or TRBV12-4 and TRBJ1-5; D remains ambiguous. The CDR3 spans 14 residues. Trimming removed 4 bases at V and 9 bases at J, with 16 bases between.

The V and J genes are TRBV7-6 and TRBJ2-1, with D maybe TRBD1 (7 bases). V was clipped by 5 bases and J by 8 bases, with 16 bases between them. This CDR3 region has 14 residues. Germline V gene sequence: CDR1 SGHVS, CDR2 FNYEAQ. The CDR3 region has the DNA TGTGCCAGCAGCCGTGGAGGAGGGGGCGATGAGCAGTTCTTC. Residues: CASSRGGGGDEQFF.